This TCR beta chain emerged from a study of tumor and adjacent non-tumor tissue in lung cancer. Study details: Patients comprised roughly 12 adenocarcinoma, 2 squamous cell carcinoma and 1 small cell lung cancer. Study conclusions and caveats: Compared with tumor, normal lung showed significantly lower TCR diversity.

For this clonotype: Its antigen is still unknown. Mismatch with germline at one junction end may stem from a read error.

In germline, CDR1 is MNHNS, CDR2 SASEGT. The CDR3 extends over 16 amino acids. TCRbeta libraries were built with three rounds of nested PCR, modified from ARM-PCR. One entry per CDR3 protein, called by TCRdb with MiXCR from the multiplex PCR reads. The table lists over 110,000 distinct CDR3 sequences, around 61% of them singletons. This sample's RNA came from whole unsorted tissue. Between August and November 2014, newly diagnosed, chemotherapy-naive lung cancer patients underwent thoracic surgery in China. The clonotype originates from a man aged 60-69 years with small cell lung cancer. The rearrangement joins TRBV6-1 to TRBJ1-5; 8 bases are a match to TRBD1. The sample consisted of lung tumor tissue. CDR3 region: CASSVGTGKFNQLQHF. The CDR3 DNA follows: TGTGCCAGCAGTGTAGGGACAGGCAAATTTAATCAGCTCCAGCATTTT.